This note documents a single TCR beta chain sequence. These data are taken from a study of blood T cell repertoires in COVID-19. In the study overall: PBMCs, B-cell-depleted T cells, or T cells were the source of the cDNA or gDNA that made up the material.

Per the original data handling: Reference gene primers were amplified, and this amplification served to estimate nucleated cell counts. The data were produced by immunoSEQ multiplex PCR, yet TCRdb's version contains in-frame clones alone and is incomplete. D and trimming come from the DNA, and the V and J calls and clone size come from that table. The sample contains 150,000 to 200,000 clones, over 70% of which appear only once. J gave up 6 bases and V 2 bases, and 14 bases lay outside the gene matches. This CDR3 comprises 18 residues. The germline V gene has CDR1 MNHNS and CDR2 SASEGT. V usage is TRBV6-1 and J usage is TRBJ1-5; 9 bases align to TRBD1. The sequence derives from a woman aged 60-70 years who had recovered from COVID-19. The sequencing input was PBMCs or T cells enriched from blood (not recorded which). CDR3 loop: CASSEMSRGTGSFQPQHF. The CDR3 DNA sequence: TGTGCCAGCAGTGAAATGAGCCGGGGGACAGGGTCTTTTCAGCCCCAGCATTTT.